What follows describes a single T cell receptor (beta chain). Its antigen remains unidentified. No base-level quality is on record; no much larger clone is a single base apart. The data originate from a study of cytomegalovirus exposure and HLA in healthy donors listed by TCRdb under 2017. About the study as a whole: According to an earlier analysis of 550 to 750 of the donors, roughly 180 million T cells yielded over 90 million unique TCR beta sequences and about 300 Gb of sequence data. Roughly 300 gigabases of sequencing data and around 87 million unique TCR sequences were included in an early release covering around 650 HLA-typed donors. Of the roughly 400 genotyped donors, about 80% fell in the genetic ancestry cluster associated with self-reported Caucasian donors. The study aimed to test whether cataloging public T cell receptors could reveal signatures of past pathogen exposure. The T cell repertoires of some 670 subjects were profiled by immunosequencing and related to cytomegalovirus serostatus. Besides the first cohort of 500 to 700 subjects, a separate validation cohort made up of about 120 different subjects was used. The study combined high-throughput TCR immunosequencing, statistical association of individual TCRs with disease status, and machine learning to predict cytomegalovirus infection status. A later analysis re-analyzed previously published TCR beta repertoires from 666 donors and added high-resolution HLA genotyping to study TCR occurrence patterns. In the later analysis, no new phenotypic data were used to find candidate immune exposures; instead, reliance was placed on TCR beta sequences and their occurrence across donors. To decide whether each TCR beta V gene segment behaved as functional or pseudogenic, an earlier analysis of fewer than 750 of the donors relied on high-throughput TCR beta sequencing. Donor age, sex, ethnicity and CMV serostatus were compiled alongside the repertoire data. A later genetic analysis took genome-wide SNP genotypes for about 60% of the roughly 670 donors and used that subset as a discovery cohort. All discovery cohort repertoires had been generated using a single sequencing platform. Both class I and class II loci were covered by HLA typing, at four-digit resolution. The number of donors typed differed by locus, with about 620-630 for A, B, C, DRB1 and DQB1, around 520 for DQA1, about 610 for DPA1, and around 430 for DPB1. Because of strong linkage in the cohort, 4 to 6 DR-DQ haplotypes were treated as single units for association and clustering. On average, around 240,000 unique TCR beta nucleotide sequences were sequenced per donor among fewer than 500 genotyped donors of the cohort, with roughly 18% of those sequences being non-productive.

The cohort was made up of around 720 healthy bone marrow donors. All cohort members were sampled while nominally healthy, although unrecorded immune exposures were likely present. The donor was CMV seronegative and belonged to the group of over 350 seronegative cohort members. A peripheral blood sample was provided by each donor, and peripheral blood mononuclear cells were used for TCR beta sequencing. The Qiagen DNeasy Blood Extraction Kit was used to extract genomic DNA from the blood cell samples. Per the germline V gene, MDHEN is the CDR1 and SYDVKM is the CDR2. Inclusive of the bounding cysteine and phenylalanine, the CDR3 is 12 residues long. Only the CDR3 region is kept as DNA, spanning 36 bases read in frame from base 1. Between the V and J ends, shortened by 2 bases and 6 bases respectively, the junction contains 5 bases. The library came from the immunoSEQ multiplex PCR assay. For the multiplex PCR, a mixture combining 60 forward primers for TCR Vbeta segments and 13 reverse primers for TCR Jbeta segments was used. A multiplex PCR assay on genomic DNA amplified the CDR3 region of rearranged TCR beta genes. The amplified TCR beta libraries were sequenced on the Illumina HiSeq System as 87-base-pair reads. Per the source publication's procedure: In a later analysis, tens of millions of unique TCR beta chains were counted across the 500 to 850 repertoires, and around 10 million of these chains were shared by at least two donors. Raw reads were error-corrected and collapsed into unique sequences by a nearest-neighbor algorithm in which closely related sequences were merged to remove PCR and sequencing errors. Alignment of CDR3 sequences to IMGT reference sequences was used to assign V, D and J gene segments. For a sequence to be retained, at least a six-nucleotide match to both a V gene segment and a J gene segment was required. Rearrangements were classified as productive when the CDR3 lacked stop codons and remained in frame with V and J, and all other rearrangements were classified as non-productive. Following IMGT convention, CDR3 was defined as the stretch from the second conserved V-encoded cysteine to the conserved J-encoded phenylalanine. The earlier analysis of roughly 590 of the donors excluded sequences that lacked an unambiguous match to a single V gene segment. An earlier analysis of roughly 590 of the donors called V segments functional above 56.7% productive rearrangements and segregating when the between-donor standard deviation exceeded 5%. A statistical classification framework was built to diagnose cytomegalovirus status from the catalog of TCR beta chain sequences. V and J gene assignment, in a later analysis, came from comparing TCR nucleotide sequences with IMGT/GENE-DB human TR gene sequences. Using the TCRdist pipeline, a later analysis assigned CDR3 sequences along with most-parsimonious VDJ recombination scenarios. In a later analysis, each TCR beta chain was defined by its CDR3 amino acid sequence together with its V-gene family, and reads without a unique V-gene family were excluded. As a way to deal with suspected cross-contamination and a sequencing artifact, a later analysis dropped over 550 nucleotide sequences that were highly shared and had low generation probability. In a later analysis, a clonal expansion index was calculated for each public chain from normalized within-repertoire ranks of inferred template counts. In a later analysis, generation probabilities were computed using a VDJ recombination model fitted to out-of-frame rearrangements, and the results were checked against IGoR. A later analysis scored TCR-TCR, TCR-HLA and TCR-CMV co-occurrence with hypergeometric tests, applying a repertoire-size bias correction to TCR pairs. A later analysis estimated false discovery rates by permuting HLA or CMV assignments 20 times. In a later analysis, co-occurring TCRs were grouped with DBSCAN, and TCRdist sequence similarity was added when clustering was performed within HLA-allele-positive subsets. Repertoires with fewer than 30,000 or more than 120,000 public chains were left out of co-occurrence clustering, as were about 5 repertoires with anomalous nucleotide sharing. As stored in TCRdb, this immuneACCESS dataset retains in-frame rearrangements with V and J assigned. A fraction of the clones does not appear; measured against another copy, unresolved V genes explain less than half of the discrepancy, and the remainder lacks a known reason. That table gives V, J and clone size, and the DNA gave D and trimming. Across this sample there are roughly 84,000 clones, with 70% to 80% seen only once. 3% to 3.5% of the sample lies in the top ten.

The investigation overall reported the following: V-gene and J-gene trimming of TCR beta chains was associated with a missense DCLRE1C variant in a later genetic analysis, and the association was replicated in an independent cohort. A later genetic analysis reported fewer N-insertions in productive TCRs among donors in an Asian-associated ancestry cluster than the approximately 700-donor mean. A further reported finding was that TCR beta sequences accurately predicted the HLA-A and HLA-B alleles for most subjects in the first cohort. Most TCR sequences were seen in very few donors, while some public TCRs were found in many individuals. In the study, approximately 160 TCR beta chains were listed as associated with cytomegalovirus. A later analysis found that HLA-associated TCR beta chains were more clonally expanded and had lower generation probabilities than equally common non-associated chains. In a later analysis, the rate of TCR association differed among HLA loci, with DRB1 alleles having the most associated TCRs and HLA-C alleles having the fewest. In both the original and validation cohorts, the classifier was reported to diagnose cytomegalovirus status with high specificity and sensitivity. Because counts were too low, about 18 rarely observed V segments, including chromosome 9 orphons, were excluded from the earlier analysis of under 650 of the donors. A few of the identified cytomegalovirus-associated TCR beta chains were confirmed in vitro to be specific for cytomegalovirus antigens. Correlated functional status among segregating V segments might be attributable to linkage disequilibrium, but an unknown experimental factor could not be ruled out. Most CMV-associated TCR beta chains appeared to be HLA-restricted in a later analysis, and the HLA associations seemed to be driven largely by CMV exposure. Because HLA typing was unavailable for some donors at each locus, only the typed subset was used in association tests. In a later analysis, several top co-occurrence clusters were reported to appear linked to parvovirus B19, influenza, CMV and Epstein-Barr virus. A later analysis associated 16,951 TCR beta sequences with specific HLA alleles at a false discovery rate of 0.05. It was suggested by the authors that the approach could potentially be generalized to other disease states and immunological phenotypes. Presence/absence analyses assumed roughly uniform sequencing depth across donors, an assumption that may not hold. A cluster of highly shared sequence variants was judged likely to represent a technical artifact of the sequencing pipeline. Broadly in line with IMGT annotations, most TCR beta V segments showed up in productive rearrangements about 87% or about 30% of the time in an earlier analysis of approximately 600 of the donors. When HLA alleles, especially DR and DQ, strongly co-occurred, attributing TCR associations to individual alleles was difficult. Only TCR beta chains were sequenced in this cohort, and the absence of alpha or paired-chain data limited detectable features. For the cohort, immune exposure information was limited to CMV serostatus. Some IMGT-functional V segments, including TRBV6-2 and TRBV6-3, could not be distinguished by the 87-base-pair reads and were therefore excluded.

The rearranged chain carries TRBV28 and TRBJ2-1; the D gene is not confidently resolved. This receptor was obtained from a man over 45 in good health and CMV-seronegative. The sequenced material came from PBMCs. The CDR3 loop reads CASSLLGNEQFF. The nucleotide sequence reads as follows: TGTGCCAGCAGTTTACTCGGCAATGAGCAGTTCTTC.